This TCR beta chain is drawn from a study of vaccination effects on CD4 cells after COVID-19. Study summary: After expansion with viral peptide pools in the ViraFEST assay, antigen-specific CD4+ T cells were sequenced.

CDR1 and CDR2 from the germline V gene are MNHEY and SVGAGI. V gave up 7 bases and J gave up 3 bases; unmatched junction bases: 8. The CDR3 consists of 15 residues. Subsequent to 10 days of culture, CD4+ T cells were isolated. The repertoire was sequenced with immunoSEQ multiplex PCR; TCRdb's copy has only in-frame clones and lacks some. The profile shows approximately 58,000 clones, about three quarters of them singletons. Comment on this clone: Its antigen is not known.

The sample in question was CD4+ T cells from PBMCs cultured without peptide, obtained before COVID-19 vaccination. J is TRBJ1-4 and V is TRBV6-5; 7 nucleotides align to TRBD1. The receptor was derived from a human donor who received a COVID-19 vaccine. DNA for the CDR3: TGTGCCAGCAATTCAAGGGGGCTACCTAATGAAAAACTGTTTTTT. As protein: CASNSRGLPNEKLFF.